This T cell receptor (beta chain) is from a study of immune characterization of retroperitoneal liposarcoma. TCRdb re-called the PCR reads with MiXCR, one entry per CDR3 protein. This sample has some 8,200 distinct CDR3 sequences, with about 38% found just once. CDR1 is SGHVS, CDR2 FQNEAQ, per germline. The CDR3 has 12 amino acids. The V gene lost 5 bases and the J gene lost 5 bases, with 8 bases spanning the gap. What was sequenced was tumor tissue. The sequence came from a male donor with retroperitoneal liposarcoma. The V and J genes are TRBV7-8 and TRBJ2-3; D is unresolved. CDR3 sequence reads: CASSLLRDTQYF. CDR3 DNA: TGTGCCAGCAGCCTTCTCAGAGATACGCAGTATTTT.